The T cell receptor (beta chain) under discussion was sequenced for a study of Graves' ophthalmopathy and Graves' hyperthyroidism. Researchers took RNA transcripts and amplified TCR beta CDR3 regions from them. Second-round multiplex PCR came after a first-round RT-PCR that employed HTBI primers. In TCRdb, the multiplex PCR reads were re-called with MiXCR into one record per CDR3 protein. The sample yields 1 million to 1.3 million distinct CDR3 sequences, 35% to 45% seen once. The CDR3 contains 13 residues. V was pared by 6 bases and J by 5 bases, with 5 bases of the junction left unmatched. CDR1 and CDR2 from the germline V gene are DFQATT and SNEGSKA (reference sequence). Whole-study results and caveats: Most expanded clonotypes in thyroid above 0.001 frequency also showed up in blood. Cross-validated, the 13-signature model showed 87.88%/81.08% sensitivity/specificity, and 80%/75% in the test set.

Details on this clonotype: What it binds is not known.

Each diagnosis was determined on the basis of clinical symptoms, serum thyroxine, TRAb, thyroid ultrasound and orbital computed tomography. The chain couples TRBV20-1 to TRBJ1-5; TRBD1 matches 9 bases. The specimen was peripheral blood or thyroid tissue (not recorded which). The sequence was obtained from an adult man with Graves' hyperthyroidism. The CDR3 DNA reads as TGCAGTGCGAGACAGGGGGGGGATCAGCCCCAGCATTTT. This translates into CSARQGGDQPQHF.